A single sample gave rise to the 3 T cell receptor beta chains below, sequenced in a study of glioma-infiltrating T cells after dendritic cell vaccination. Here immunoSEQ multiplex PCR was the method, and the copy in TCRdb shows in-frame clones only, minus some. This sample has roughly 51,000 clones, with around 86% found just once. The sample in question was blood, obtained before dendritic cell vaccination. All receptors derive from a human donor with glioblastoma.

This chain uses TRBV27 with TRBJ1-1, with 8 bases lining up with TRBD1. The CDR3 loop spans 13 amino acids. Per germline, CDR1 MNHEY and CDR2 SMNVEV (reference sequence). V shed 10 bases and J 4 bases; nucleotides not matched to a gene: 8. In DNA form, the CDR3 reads TGTGCCACCAAGGCAGGGGGCGGCACTGAAGCTTTCTTT. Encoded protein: CATKAGGGTEAFF.

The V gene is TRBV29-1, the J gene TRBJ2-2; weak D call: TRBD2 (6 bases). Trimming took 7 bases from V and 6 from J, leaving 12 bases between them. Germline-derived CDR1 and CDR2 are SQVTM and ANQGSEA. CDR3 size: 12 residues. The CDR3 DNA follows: TGCAGCGCCGTAAGCGGGCCCGGGGAGCTGTTTTTT. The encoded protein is CSAVSGPGELFF.

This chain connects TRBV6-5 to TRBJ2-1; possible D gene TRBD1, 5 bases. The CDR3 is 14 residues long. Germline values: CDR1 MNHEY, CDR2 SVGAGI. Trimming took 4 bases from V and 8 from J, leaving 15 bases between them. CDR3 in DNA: TGTGCCAGCAGTTCTGGGCCAGGGCCCTATGAGCAGTTCTTC. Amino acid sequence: CASSSGPGPYEQFF.